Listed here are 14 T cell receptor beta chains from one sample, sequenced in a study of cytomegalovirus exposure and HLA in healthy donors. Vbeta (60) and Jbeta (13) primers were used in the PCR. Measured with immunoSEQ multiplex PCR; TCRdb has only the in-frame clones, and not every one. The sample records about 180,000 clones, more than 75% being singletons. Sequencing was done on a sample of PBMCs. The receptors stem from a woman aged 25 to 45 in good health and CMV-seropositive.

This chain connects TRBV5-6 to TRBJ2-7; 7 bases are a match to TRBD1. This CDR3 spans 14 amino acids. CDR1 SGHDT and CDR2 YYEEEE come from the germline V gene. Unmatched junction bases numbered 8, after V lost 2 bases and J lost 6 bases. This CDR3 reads CASSFGTAFGEQYF. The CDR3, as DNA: TGTGCCAGCAGCTTCGGGACAGCGTTTGGCGAGCAGTACTTC.

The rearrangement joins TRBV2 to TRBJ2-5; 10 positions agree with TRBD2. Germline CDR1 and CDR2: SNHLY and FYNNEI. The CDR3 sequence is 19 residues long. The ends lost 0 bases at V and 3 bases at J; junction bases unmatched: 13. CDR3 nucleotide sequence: TGTGCCAGCAGTGAAGCCTCCGGGATTAGCGGGGGGTCTAAAGAGACCCAGTACTTC. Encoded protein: CASSEASGISGGSKETQYF.

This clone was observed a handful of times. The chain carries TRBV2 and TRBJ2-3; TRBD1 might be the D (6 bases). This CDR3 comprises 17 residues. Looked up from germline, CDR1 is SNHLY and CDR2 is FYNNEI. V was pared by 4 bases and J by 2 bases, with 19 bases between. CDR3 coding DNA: TGTGCCAGCAGTGGACGGTCAAAGGGGGTTTCCACAGATACGCAGTATTTT. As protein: CASSGRSKGVSTDTQYF. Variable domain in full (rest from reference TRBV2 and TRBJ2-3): EPEVTQTPSHQVTQMGQEVILRCVPISNHLYFYWYRQILGQKVEFLVSFYNNEISEKSEIFDDQFSVERPDGSNFTLKIRSTKLEDSAMYFCASSGRSKGVSTDTQYFGPGTRLTVL.

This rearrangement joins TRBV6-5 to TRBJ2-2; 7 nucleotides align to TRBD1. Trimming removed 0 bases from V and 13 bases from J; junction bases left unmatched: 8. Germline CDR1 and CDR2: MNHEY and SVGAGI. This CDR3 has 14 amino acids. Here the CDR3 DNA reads TGTGCCAGCAGTTACTCGGGCGACAGGGAGAGGCTGTTTTTT. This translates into CASSYSGDRERLFF.

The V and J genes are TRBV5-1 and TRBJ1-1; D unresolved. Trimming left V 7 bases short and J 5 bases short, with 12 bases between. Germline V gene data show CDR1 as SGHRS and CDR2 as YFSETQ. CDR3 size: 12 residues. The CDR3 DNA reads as TGCGCCAGCTCCCAAAGGGAGACTGAAGCTTTCTTT. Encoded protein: CASSQRETEAFF.

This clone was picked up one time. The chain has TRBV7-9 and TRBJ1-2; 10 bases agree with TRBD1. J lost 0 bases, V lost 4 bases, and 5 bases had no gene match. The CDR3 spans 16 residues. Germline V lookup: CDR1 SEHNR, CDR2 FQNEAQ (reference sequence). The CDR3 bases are TGTGCCAGCAGCTCGTTGGGGACAGGGGCTAACTATGGCTACACCTTC. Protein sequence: CASSSLGTGANYGYTF.

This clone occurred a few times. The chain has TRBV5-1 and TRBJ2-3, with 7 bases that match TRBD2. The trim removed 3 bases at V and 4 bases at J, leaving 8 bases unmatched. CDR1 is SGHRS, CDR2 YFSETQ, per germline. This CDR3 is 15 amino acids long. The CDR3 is CASSYRTRGADTQYF. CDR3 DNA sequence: TGCGCCAGCAGCTATAGGACTAGGGGTGCAGATACGCAGTATTTT.

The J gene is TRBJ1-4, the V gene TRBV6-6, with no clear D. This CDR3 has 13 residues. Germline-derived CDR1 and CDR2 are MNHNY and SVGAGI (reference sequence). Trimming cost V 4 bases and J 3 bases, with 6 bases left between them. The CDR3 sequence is CASSWEANEKLFF. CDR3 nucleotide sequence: TGTGCCAGCAGTTGGGAGGCTAATGAAAAACTGTTTTTT.

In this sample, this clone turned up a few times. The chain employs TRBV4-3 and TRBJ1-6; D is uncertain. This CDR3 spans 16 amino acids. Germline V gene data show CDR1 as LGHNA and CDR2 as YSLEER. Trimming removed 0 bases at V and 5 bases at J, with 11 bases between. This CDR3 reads CASSQEGGINNSPLHF. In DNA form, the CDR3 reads TGCGCCAGCAGCCAAGAAGGAGGGATTAATAATTCACCCCTCCACTTT.

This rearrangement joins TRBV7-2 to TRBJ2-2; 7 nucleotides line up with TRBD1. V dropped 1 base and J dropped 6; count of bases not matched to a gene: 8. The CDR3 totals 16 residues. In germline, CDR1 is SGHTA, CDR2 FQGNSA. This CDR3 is CASSLENRGPAGELFF. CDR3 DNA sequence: TGTGCCAGCAGCTTAGAGAACAGGGGCCCGGCCGGGGAGCTGTTTTTT.

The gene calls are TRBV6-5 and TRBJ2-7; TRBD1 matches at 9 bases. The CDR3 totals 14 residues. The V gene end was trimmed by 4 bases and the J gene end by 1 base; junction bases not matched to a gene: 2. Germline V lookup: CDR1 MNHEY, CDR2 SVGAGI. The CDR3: CASSLGQGSYEQYF. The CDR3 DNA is TGTGCCAGCAGTTTAGGACAGGGGTCCTACGAGCAGTACTTC.

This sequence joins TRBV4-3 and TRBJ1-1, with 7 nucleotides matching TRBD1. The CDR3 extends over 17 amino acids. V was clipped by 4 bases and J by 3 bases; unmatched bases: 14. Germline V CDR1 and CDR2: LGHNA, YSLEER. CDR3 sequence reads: CASSRTATGEGHTEAFF. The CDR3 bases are TGCGCCAGCAGCCGGACCGCAACAGGGGAAGGACACACTGAAGCTTTCTTT.

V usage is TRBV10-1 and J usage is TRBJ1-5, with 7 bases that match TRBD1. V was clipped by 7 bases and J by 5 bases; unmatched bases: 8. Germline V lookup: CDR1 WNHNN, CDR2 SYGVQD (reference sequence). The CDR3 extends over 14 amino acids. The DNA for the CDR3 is TGCGCCAGCATACTGACAGGGCAGCATCAGCCCCAGCATTTT. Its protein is CASILTGQHQPQHF.

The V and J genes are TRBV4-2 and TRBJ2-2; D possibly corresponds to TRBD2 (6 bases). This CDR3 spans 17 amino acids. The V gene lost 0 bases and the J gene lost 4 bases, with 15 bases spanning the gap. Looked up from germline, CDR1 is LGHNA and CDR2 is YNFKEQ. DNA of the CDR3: TGTGCCAGCAGCCAAGATTGGGCGGGGTTGGGCACCGGGGAGCTGTTTTTT. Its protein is CASSQDWAGLGTGELFF.